These 17 T cell receptor beta chains originate from one sample sequenced in a study of cytomegalovirus exposure and HLA in healthy donors. Researchers ran the PCR with 60 Vbeta and 13 Jbeta primers. The data were produced by immunoSEQ multiplex PCR, yet TCRdb's version contains in-frame clones alone and is incomplete. The sample consists of 85,000 to 100,000 clones, approximately 79% of them appearing once. The sequenced material came from PBMCs. The receptors come from a woman aged 40-49 years in good health and CMV-seronegative.

The V call is TRBV7-6, the J call TRBJ2-1; 7 bases fit TRBD2. Per the germline V gene, CDR1 is SGHVS and CDR2 is FNYEAQ. With V trimmed by 5 bases and J by 4 bases, 8 bases remained unmatched. This CDR3 comprises 15 residues. CDR3 in DNA: TGTGCCAGCAGCCCCAGCGGGGTAAGGTACAATGAGCAGTTCTTC. It yields the protein CASSPSGVRYNEQFF.

This rearrangement joins TRBV6-1 to TRBJ2-5; 8 bases agree with TRBD1. The DNA end favors TRBJ2-7, so the J call may be wrong. The CDR3 is 15 amino acids. CDR1 MNHNS and CDR2 SASEGT come from the germline V gene. CDR3 in DNA: TGTGCCAGCAGTGACCCGGGACAGGTATGGAACGAGCAGTACTTC. Its protein is CASSDPGQVWNEQYF.

The genes are TRBV30 and TRBJ2-5, with 9 positions matching TRBD2. This CDR3 has 14 residues. Germline trimming cut 3 bases from V and 5 bases from J; bases unmatched to any gene: 7. Per the germline V gene, CDR1 is GTSNPN and CDR2 is SVGIG (reference sequence). The CDR3 here is CAWSQRGAWETQYF. In DNA, the CDR3 is TGTGCCTGGAGCCAGCGGGGGGCATGGGAGACCCAGTACTTC.

The rearrangement joins TRBV30 to TRBJ2-6, with a weak D call TRBD1 (5 bases). This CDR3 comprises 15 residues. The germline CDR1 and CDR2 sequences are GTSNPN and SVGIG (reference sequence). V dropped 0 bases and J dropped 2 bases, with 8 bases sitting between them. Written as DNA, the CDR3 is TGTGCCTGGAGTGTACGCAGGGCTGGGGCCAACGTCCTGACTTTC. It encodes CAWSVRRAGANVLTF.

The chain couples TRBV7-3 to TRBJ1-1; TRBD1 matches 7 bases. Trimming cost V 2 bases and J 11 bases; bases outside gene matches: 8. The CDR3 totals 13 residues. Per germline, CDR1 SGHTA and CDR2 FQGTGA. CDR3 residues: CASSLDFGQVAFF. In nucleotides, the CDR3 is TGTGCCAGCAGCTTAGATTTTGGACAGGTGGCTTTCTTT.

This chain connects TRBV5-4 to TRBJ1-6; D remains ambiguous. The length of the CDR3 is 14 residues. The V gene lost 2 bases and the J gene lost 9 bases, with 12 bases spanning the gap. Looked up from germline, CDR1 is SGHNT and CDR2 is YYREEE (reference sequence). As DNA, the CDR3 is TGTGCCAGCAGCTTAGTCGGGAAGGGTTCACCCCTCCACTTT. Amino acid sequence: CASSLVGKGSPLHF. The variable domain in full, completed from reference TRBV5-4 and TRBJ1-6, reads ETGVTQSPTHLIKTRGQQVTLRCSSQSGHNTVSWYQQALGQGPQFIFQYYREEENGRGNFPPRFSGLQFPNYSSELNVNALELDDSALYLCASSLVGKGSPLHFGNGTRLTVT.

The V call is TRBV5-1, the J call TRBJ1-6; D may be TRBD1 (6 bases). Germline V lookup: CDR1 SGHRS, CDR2 YFSETQ. Trimming took 3 bases from V and 9 from J, leaving 16 bases between them. This CDR3 has 15 residues. In DNA form, the CDR3 reads TGCGCCAGCAGCTCGGGTCGGGGACATCTTTCACCCCTCCACTTT. It yields the protein CASSSGRGHLSPLHF.

This sequence joins TRBV6-5 and TRBJ1-1; a weak D match, TRBD1 (6 bases). The ends were cut back, 0 bases at V and 2 bases at J, with 10 bases in the middle. CDR3 length: 15 amino acids. Per the germline V gene, CDR1 is MNHEY and CDR2 is SVGAGI. CDR3 in amino acids: CASSYSQGINTEAFF. In DNA, the CDR3 is TGTGCCAGCAGTTACTCGCAGGGGATCAACACTGAAGCTTTCTTT.

This chain links TRBV18 with TRBJ2-1, with a possible D match to TRBD2 (5 bases). Germline V CDR1 and CDR2: KGHSH, LQKENI. V lost 4 bases and J lost 10, with 11 bases in between. This CDR3 is built from 12 residues. Here the CDR3 reads CASSQDSPEQFF. CDR3 coding DNA: TGTGCCAGCTCACAGGACTCACCGGAGCAGTTCTTC.

This clone was found a few times. CDR3 nucleotide sequence: TGTGCCAGCAGCCCTGGCGGGGTGTTCAGGCCCAACACTGAAGCTTTCTTT. It yields the protein CASSPGGVFRPNTEAFF. The chain recombines TRBV5-4 with TRBJ1-1; D is unclear. Germline values: CDR1 SGHNT, CDR2 YYREEE (reference sequence). V was pared by 4 bases and J by 2 bases, with 21 bases between. The CDR3 runs 17 residues.

The chain links TRBV7-2 to TRBJ1-5; weak D call: TRBD1 (6 bases). V was pared by 2 bases and J by 6 bases, with 17 bases between. This CDR3 spans 16 amino acids. CDR1 and CDR2 (germline): SGHTA, FQGNSA. CDR3 coding DNA: TGTGCCAGCAGCTTATCTCCAGGGGTGGTTCGTCAGCCCCAGCATTTT. This encodes CASSLSPGVVRQPQHF.

The V and J genes are TRBV14 and TRBJ1-1, with D uncertain. V lost 4 bases and J 3 bases, leaving 12 bases between the germline ends. CDR1 SGHDN and CDR2 FVKESK come from the germline V gene. The CDR3 spans 14 residues. CDR3 residues: CASSPPDWDTEAFF. Here the CDR3 DNA reads TGTGCCAGCAGCCCACCGGACTGGGACACTGAAGCTTTCTTT.

This chain connects TRBV28 to TRBJ2-7; 8 bases align to TRBD1. This CDR3 has 14 residues. Trimming took 6 bases from V and 5 from J; bases not matched to a gene: 9. From germline, CDR1 is MDHEN and CDR2 SYDVKM. CDR3 region: CASSPPGQVHEQYF. CDR3 nucleotide sequence: TGTGCCAGCAGCCCACCGGGACAGGTCCACGAGCAGTACTTC.

This rearrangement joins TRBV7-6 to TRBJ2-7; 9 bases map to TRBD2. The V segment lost 8 bases and the J segment 0 bases; nucleotides outside the gene matches: 8. The CDR3 is 15 residues long. CDR1 is SGHVS, CDR2 FNYEAQ, per germline. This CDR3 is CASGQSSGDSYEQYF. The CDR3, as DNA: TGTGCCAGCGGCCAATCTAGCGGGGACTCCTACGAGCAGTACTTC.

CDR3 protein: CASSLGQGGEQYF. CDR3 bases: TGCGCCAGCAGCTTGGGGCAGGGAGGCGAGCAGTACTTC. The V call is TRBV5-1, the J call TRBJ2-7; weak D call: TRBD2 (6 bases). The CDR3 totals 13 residues. Germline V gene lookup returns CDR1 SGHRS and CDR2 YFSETQ. The ends were cut back, 0 bases at V and 6 bases at J, with 10 bases in the middle.

CDR3: CSTTVDQETQYF. Written as DNA, the CDR3 is TGCAGTACGACTGTTGACCAAGAGACCCAGTACTTC. V is TRBV29-1 and J is TRBJ2-5; D remains unclear. Germline V gene data show CDR1 as SQVTM and CDR2 as ANQGSEA. The CDR3 extends over 12 amino acids.

The V and J genes are TRBV6-1 and TRBJ2-3; D is ambiguous. V dropped 1 base and J dropped 2 bases, with 4 bases sitting between them. Germline-derived CDR1 and CDR2 are MNHNS and SASEGT. The CDR3 loop spans 13 amino acids. The CDR3 loop is CASSEVITDTQYF. The CDR3, as DNA: TGTGCCAGCAGTGAAGTCATCACAGATACGCAGTATTTT.